A selection of T cell receptor beta chains follows, all from one sample in a study of T cell changes during pregnancy in multiple sclerosis. Generated by immunoSEQ multiplex PCR, the TCRdb table keeps only in-frame clones and is missing some. Of 70,000 to 80,000 clones detected, just over 90% appear once; the ten largest clones hold about 0.4%. Sequences were derived from CD4+ T cells from peripheral blood mononuclear cells, sampled before pregnancy. All receptors come from a female donor with multiple sclerosis, enrolled in a pregnancy study. Each CDR3 is given with its conserved first and last residue. Each record gives: D gene, J gene, V gene, clone size, CDR3 DNA, CDR3 protein. The D gene is left open where the match is weak. Some rows have no size entry. The others give once, few or many, or a class for an expanded clone.

d_call: NA
j_call: TRBJ1-2
v_call: TRBV7-2
clone_size: NA
cdr3_nt: TGTGCCAGCAGCTCCCAGCGACAGGCTGGCTACACCTTC
cdr3_aa: CASSSQRQAGYTF

d_call: NA
j_call: TRBJ2-1
v_call: TRBV5-5
clone_size: NA
cdr3_nt: TGTGCCAGCAGCAGTACACGATACAATGAGCAGTTCTTC
cdr3_aa: CASSSTRYNEQFF

d_call: TRBD2
j_call: TRBJ2-2
v_call: TRBV19
clone_size: once
cdr3_nt: TGTGCCAGTAGTATCCAGCGGGGGCCTACTATCACCGGGGAGCTGTTTTTT
cdr3_aa: CASSIQRGPTITGELFF

d_call: NA
j_call: TRBJ1-3
v_call: TRBV18
clone_size: NA
cdr3_nt: TGTGCCAGCTCCCAGACGGGAGAGATCTCTGGAAACACCATATATTTT
cdr3_aa: CASSQTGEISGNTIYF

d_call: NA
j_call: TRBJ2-3
v_call: TRBV18
clone_size: once
cdr3_nt: TGTGCCAGCTCGCCAGACAGGAGCACAGATACGCAGTATTTT
cdr3_aa: CASSPDRSTDTQYF

d_call: TRBD2
j_call: TRBJ2-1
v_call: TRBV7-9
clone_size: NA
cdr3_nt: TGTGCCAGCAGGCTAGCGGGAGCGCGGGATGAGCAGTTCTTC
cdr3_aa: CASRLAGARDEQFF

d_call: TRBD1
j_call: TRBJ1-5
v_call: TRBV7-9
clone_size: NA
cdr3_nt: TGTGCCAGCAGCCTCGGACAGACAGGGGATCAGCCCCAGCATTTT
cdr3_aa: CASSLGQTGDQPQHF

d_call: TRBD1
j_call: TRBJ1-3
v_call: TRBV5-1
clone_size: once
cdr3_nt: TGCGCCAGCAGCTTGGCCCTGACAGGGAAGAGCTCTGGAAACACCATATATTTT
cdr3_aa: CASSLALTGKSSGNTIYF

d_call: NA
j_call: TRBJ2-5
v_call: TRBV2
clone_size: NA
cdr3_nt: TGTGCCAGCAGTGGGCAGGGCTCAGAGACCCAGTACTTC
cdr3_aa: CASSGQGSETQYF

d_call: TRBD1
j_call: TRBJ1-2
v_call: TRBV7-9
clone_size: NA
cdr3_nt: TGTGCCAGCAGCTTCGGACAGGGAGTCAGTGGCTACACCTTC
cdr3_aa: CASSFGQGVSGYTF

d_call: NA
j_call: TRBJ2-1
v_call: TRBV15
clone_size: many
cdr3_nt: TGTGCCACCCGGGAGCAGGGACGCGGTGAGCAGTTCTTC
cdr3_aa: CATREQGRGEQFF

d_call: NA
j_call: TRBJ1-6
v_call: TRBV6-6
clone_size: NA
cdr3_nt: TGTGCCAGCACCACTGGGGGGTCACTTTATAATTCACCCCTCCACTTT
cdr3_aa: CASTTGGSLYNSPLHF

d_call: TRBD2
j_call: TRBJ2-7
v_call: TRBV6-4
clone_size: few
cdr3_nt: TGTGCCAGCAACAGCCGGGCTAGCGGGGTGTACTACGAGCAGTACTTC
cdr3_aa: CASNSRASGVYYEQYF

d_call: NA
j_call: TRBJ2-1
v_call: TRBV6-1
clone_size: NA
cdr3_nt: TGTGCCAGCAGTGAAAAAACGACAGTCATTTACAATGAGCAGTTCTTC
cdr3_aa: CASSEKTTVIYNEQFF

d_call: NA
j_call: TRBJ2-3
v_call: TRBV28
clone_size: NA
cdr3_nt: TGTGCCAGCAGTTTATCTTCGGGGGATAGGTTCCGCACAGATACGCAGTATTTT
cdr3_aa: CASSLSSGDRFRTDTQYF

d_call: TRBD2
j_call: TRBJ2-3
v_call: TRBV7-7
clone_size: once
cdr3_nt: TGTGCTAGCAGCTTAGCTGGGGGGGGTACGCAGTATTTT
cdr3_aa: CASSLAGGGTQYF

d_call: NA
j_call: TRBJ2-3
v_call: TRBV30
clone_size: NA
cdr3_nt: TGTGCCTGGAAGCAGGCGCACCCCACAGATACGCAGTATTTT
cdr3_aa: CAWKQAHPTDTQYF

d_call: NA
j_call: TRBJ2-5
v_call: TRBV7-3
clone_size: NA
cdr3_nt: TGTGCCAGCAGCTTAAGTCCAGGGGGAGGACAAGAGACCCAGTACTTC
cdr3_aa: CASSLSPGGGQETQYF

d_call: NA
j_call: TRBJ2-7
v_call: TRBV2
clone_size: NA
cdr3_nt: TGTGCCAGCAGTGAAGTCTGGGCCTCCTACGAGCAGTACTTC
cdr3_aa: CASSEVWASYEQYF

d_call: NA
j_call: TRBJ1-5
v_call: TRBV25-1
clone_size: NA
cdr3_nt: TGTGCCAGCAGGATGGGGGGTCAGCCCCAGCATTTT
cdr3_aa: CASRMGGQPQHF

d_call: NA
j_call: TRBJ1-1
v_call: TRBV29-1
clone_size: NA
cdr3_nt: TGCAGCGCCCAGCGGCAGGCTGGGGACACTGAAGCTTTCTTT
cdr3_aa: CSAQRQAGDTEAFF

d_call: TRBD1
j_call: TRBJ1-1
v_call: TRBV14
clone_size: NA
cdr3_nt: TGTGCCAGCAGCCAACGGACAGGGAACACTGAAGCTTTCTTT
cdr3_aa: CASSQRTGNTEAFF

d_call: NA
j_call: TRBJ2-7
v_call: TRBV7-9
clone_size: NA
cdr3_nt: TGTGCCAGCAGTCATGTCCGGATTGGACAGAGGCTCAGCGAGCAGTACTTC
cdr3_aa: CASSHVRIGQRLSEQYF

d_call: TRBD1
j_call: TRBJ1-1
v_call: TRBV6-1
clone_size: NA
cdr3_nt: TGTGCCAGCAGTGAAGGTTTTGGTACAGGGGGTTTAGGCACTGAAGCTTTCTTT
cdr3_aa: CASSEGFGTGGLGTEAFF

d_call: TRBD2
j_call: TRBJ2-7
v_call: TRBV9
clone_size: NA
cdr3_nt: TGTGCCAGCAGCGTAGGGCTGAAATTGAGCGGGAGAGCCTACGAGCAGTACTTC
cdr3_aa: CASSVGLKLSGRAYEQYF

d_call: NA
j_call: TRBJ2-1
v_call: TRBV10-3
clone_size: NA
cdr3_nt: TGTGCCATCAGTGCGACAGGCGTTAATTACAATGAGCAGTTCTTC
cdr3_aa: CAISATGVNYNEQFF

d_call: NA
j_call: TRBJ1-2
v_call: TRBV2
clone_size: NA
cdr3_nt: TGTGCCAGCAGTAGCGACCGAAGCTATGGCTACACCTTC
cdr3_aa: CASSSDRSYGYTF

d_call: TRBD2
j_call: TRBJ2-2
v_call: TRBV11-3
clone_size: once
cdr3_nt: TGTGCCAGCAAAACCTCTAGCGGTCCGAACACCGGGGAGCTGTTTTTT
cdr3_aa: CASKTSSGPNTGELFF

d_call: NA
j_call: TRBJ1-2
v_call: TRBV10-3
clone_size: NA
cdr3_nt: TGTGCCATCACATTGGGGCAGGGCGCCGATGGCTACACCTTC
cdr3_aa: CAITLGQGADGYTF

d_call: NA
j_call: TRBJ1-2
v_call: TRBV4-1
clone_size: NA
cdr3_nt: TGCGCCAGCAGCCCCGGGACAACGAACTATGGCTACACCTTC
cdr3_aa: CASSPGTTNYGYTF

d_call: TRBD2
j_call: TRBJ2-7
v_call: TRBV9
clone_size: NA
cdr3_nt: TGTGCCAGCAGCGTAGGACTAGCGGGAGAACACGAGCAGTACTTC
cdr3_aa: CASSVGLAGEHEQYF

d_call: NA
j_call: TRBJ1-2
v_call: TRBV6-1
clone_size: NA
cdr3_nt: TGTGCCAGCAGAGTAACACAGGGTCCGGACTACACCTTC
cdr3_aa: CASRVTQGPDYTF

d_call: NA
j_call: TRBJ2-3
v_call: TRBV27
clone_size: NA
cdr3_nt: TGTGCCAGCAGCTTAAAGCCCCTAGGAGTGAGCACAGATACGCAGTATTTT
cdr3_aa: CASSLKPLGVSTDTQYF

d_call: NA
j_call: TRBJ2-3
v_call: TRBV6-6
clone_size: NA
cdr3_nt: TGTGCCAGCAGTTACCAGGGGTCCACAGATACGCAGTATTTT
cdr3_aa: CASSYQGSTDTQYF

d_call: NA
j_call: TRBJ1-1
v_call: TRBV19
clone_size: NA
cdr3_nt: TGTGCCAGTAGCCCGAATTGGGCCACTGAAGCTTTCTTT
cdr3_aa: CASSPNWATEAFF

d_call: TRBD1
j_call: TRBJ1-2
v_call: TRBV9
clone_size: NA
cdr3_nt: TGTGCCAGCAGCCCCCACGGACAGGGGGCGTCGGGCTACACCTTC
cdr3_aa: CASSPHGQGASGYTF

d_call: NA
j_call: TRBJ2-7
v_call: TRBV6-5
clone_size: NA
cdr3_nt: TGTGCCAGCAGTCTTCAGGGGCTGGCCTACGAGCAGTACTTC
cdr3_aa: CASSLQGLAYEQYF

d_call: NA
j_call: TRBJ2-5
v_call: TRBV5-6
clone_size: NA
cdr3_nt: TGTGCCAGCAGCCCCAACCTTCCGGAAGAGACCCAGTACTTC
cdr3_aa: CASSPNLPEETQYF

d_call: TRBD1
j_call: TRBJ1-4
v_call: TRBV28
clone_size: NA
cdr3_nt: TGTGCCAGCAGTTCCCCCGGGACAGGGAGTGAAAAACTGTTTTTT
cdr3_aa: CASSSPGTGSEKLFF

d_call: NA
j_call: TRBJ1-1
v_call: TRBV13
clone_size: NA
cdr3_nt: TGTGCCAGCAGCTTCAGGGGTGTAGGTACTGAAGCTTTCTTT
cdr3_aa: CASSFRGVGTEAFF

d_call: NA
j_call: TRBJ1-4
v_call: TRBV27
clone_size: NA
cdr3_nt: TGTGCCAGCAGTTTGATCGGCCGGGGTGAAAAACTGTTTTTT
cdr3_aa: CASSLIGRGEKLFF

d_call: NA
j_call: TRBJ2-1
v_call: TRBV5-4
clone_size: NA
cdr3_nt: TGTGCCAGCAGCTTTGTTTCCGGGATTCCCTACAATGAGCAGTTCTTC
cdr3_aa: CASSFVSGIPYNEQFF

d_call: NA
j_call: TRBJ1-1
v_call: TRBV30
clone_size: few
cdr3_nt: TGTGCCTGGAGAGTGGGAGGATCGAACACTGAAGCTTTCTTT
cdr3_aa: CAWRVGGSNTEAFF

d_call: TRBD2
j_call: TRBJ2-2
v_call: TRBV10-3
clone_size: NA
cdr3_nt: TGTGCCATCAGTGAGTTAGCGGGAGTCGGGGAGCTGTTTTTT
cdr3_aa: CAISELAGVGELFF

d_call: TRBD1
j_call: TRBJ1-5
v_call: TRBV19
clone_size: NA
cdr3_nt: TGTGCCAGTGTAACAGGGGGCGAAGGTCAGCCCCAGCATTTT
cdr3_aa: CASVTGGEGQPQHF

d_call: TRBD2
j_call: TRBJ2-2
v_call: TRBV10-3
clone_size: NA
cdr3_nt: TGTGCCTCCACCGAGCGGGAGCTCACCGGGGAGCTGTTTTTT
cdr3_aa: CASTERELTGELFF

d_call: TRBD1
j_call: TRBJ1-2
v_call: TRBV5-4
clone_size: NA
cdr3_nt: TGTGCCAGCAGCACCGACAGGGGGCGGGATGGCTACACCTTC
cdr3_aa: CASSTDRGRDGYTF

d_call: TRBD1
j_call: TRBJ2-3
v_call: TRBV9
clone_size: NA
cdr3_nt: TGTGCCAGCAGCACCAGTTCCTGGGCAGGGGGCGATGGTGGCACAGATACGCAGTATTTT
cdr3_aa: CASSTSSWAGGDGGTDTQYF